The 6 T cell receptor beta chains below come from one sample, sequenced in a study of blood T cell repertoires in COVID-19. Sequenced by immunoSEQ multiplex PCR; TCRdb stores in-frame clones only, minus some. In the table there are about 250,000 clones, over 75% of which are singletons. Sequencing used PBMCs or T cells enriched from blood (not recorded which). These receptors were obtained from a woman aged 50 to 60 with acute COVID-19.

The chain carries TRBV19 and TRBJ2-2; 12 nucleotides match TRBD2. From germline, CDR1 is LNHDA and CDR2 SQIVND (reference sequence). V lost 5 bases, J lost 3 bases, and 4 bases stayed unmatched. The CDR3 loop spans 16 amino acids. The CDR3 bases are TGTGCCAGTAGTTCTCGGACTAGCGGGGACACCGGGGAGCTGTTTTTT. It specifies CASSSRTSGDTGELFF.

The chain combines TRBV6-5 with TRBJ1-2; D remains unclear. This CDR3 comprises 14 residues. V was clipped by 5 bases and J by 4 bases, with 14 bases between them. In germline, CDR1 is MNHEY, CDR2 SVGAGI. The CDR3 is CASSRVITGYGYTF. The CDR3 nucleotides read TGTGCCAGCAGTCGTGTCATTACCGGCTATGGCTACACCTTC.

The CDR3 spells CASSLRGGGVSGANVLTF. DNA of the CDR3: TGTGCCAGCAGCTTGCGGGGCGGGGGTGTCTCTGGGGCCAACGTCCTGACTTTC. The chain joins TRBV5-4 to TRBJ2-6, with 7 bases matching TRBD2. Trimming at V came to 1 base and at J to 0 bases, leaving 7 bases not matched to a gene. CDR1 SGHNT and CDR2 YYREEE come from the germline V gene (reference sequence). This CDR3 region has 18 residues.

The CDR3 spells CSARADSPLHF. The CDR3 nucleotides are TGCAGTGCTAGAGCGGATTCACCCCTCCACTTT. This chain connects TRBV20-1 to TRBJ1-6, with D unresolved. Germline lookup yields CDR1 DFQATT and CDR2 SNEGSKA (reference sequence). The CDR3 extends over 11 amino acids. The V gene lost 1 base and the J gene lost 8 bases, with 3 bases spanning the gap.

This clone has only a few counts. The genes are TRBV5-1 and TRBJ1-2, with D tentatively TRBD1 (5 bases). The CDR3 extends over 14 amino acids. Trimming left V 0 bases short and J 8 bases short, with 14 bases between. CDR1 is SGHRS and CDR2 is YFSETQ in the germline V gene. The CDR3 protein is CASSLEQGSWGYTF. In DNA, the CDR3 is TGCGCCAGCAGCTTGGAGCAGGGATCTTGGGGCTACACCTTC.

The genes are TRBV27 and TRBJ2-7, with 8 bases aligning to TRBD2. There are 15 residues in the CDR3. Germline trimming cut 4 bases from V and 6 bases from J; bases unmatched to any gene: 11. CDR1 is MNHEY and CDR2 is SMNVEV in the germline V gene (reference sequence). CDR3 sequence (DNA): TGTGCCAGCAGTTCTCTGGGACTAGAAGCCCCCGAGCAGTACTTC. Protein product: CASSSLGLEAPEQYF.